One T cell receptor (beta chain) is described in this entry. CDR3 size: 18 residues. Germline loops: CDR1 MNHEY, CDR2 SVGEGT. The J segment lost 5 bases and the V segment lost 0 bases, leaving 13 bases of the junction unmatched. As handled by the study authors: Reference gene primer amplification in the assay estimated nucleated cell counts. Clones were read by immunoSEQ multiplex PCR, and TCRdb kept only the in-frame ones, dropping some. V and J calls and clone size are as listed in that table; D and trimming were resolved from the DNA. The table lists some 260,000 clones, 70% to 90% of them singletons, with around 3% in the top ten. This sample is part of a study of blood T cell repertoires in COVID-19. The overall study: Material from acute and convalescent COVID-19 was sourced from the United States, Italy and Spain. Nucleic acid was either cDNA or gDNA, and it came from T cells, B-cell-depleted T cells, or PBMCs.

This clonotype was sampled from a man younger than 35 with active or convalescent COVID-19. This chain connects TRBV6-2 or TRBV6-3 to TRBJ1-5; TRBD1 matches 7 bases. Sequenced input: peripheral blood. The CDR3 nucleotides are TGTGCCAGCAGTTACTCGAAGGGGGCAGGGACAACCTATCAGCCCCAGCATTTT. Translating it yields CASSYSKGAGTTYQPQHF.